The 2 T cell receptor beta chains given below trace back to one sample, sequenced in a study of CD8 T cells in ankylosing spondylitis. TCRdb reanalysed the 5' RACE reads using MiXCR and keeps one entry per CDR3 protein. This table has approximately 220,000 distinct CDR3 sequences, 20% to 30% appearing once. The material sequenced was blood, either unsorted or a sorted T cell fraction (not recorded which). These TCRs come from a male donor with ankylosing spondylitis or in good health (not recorded which).

This clonotype was seen ten or more times. The V gene is TRBV6-2 or TRBV6-3, the J gene TRBJ2-4, with a weak D call TRBD2 (5 bases). Germline CDR1 is MNHEY and CDR2 is SVGEGT. With 7 bases removed from V and 8 bases from J, the gap between germline ends came to 9 bases. CDR3 length: 11 residues. CDR3 loop: CASTSRDIQYF. The CDR3 DNA sequence: TGTGCCAGCACTAGCCGGGACATTCAGTACTTC.

The V call is TRBV12-3 or TRBV12-4, the J call TRBJ1-5; TRBD1 matches at 8 bases. Trimming at V came to 6 bases and at J to 2 bases, leaving 6 bases not matched to a gene. The CDR3 is made up of 15 amino acids. The CDR3 nucleotides read TGTGCCAGCAGAATCGAACAGGGGGGCAATCAGCCCCAGCATTTT. This codes for CASRIEQGGNQPQHF.